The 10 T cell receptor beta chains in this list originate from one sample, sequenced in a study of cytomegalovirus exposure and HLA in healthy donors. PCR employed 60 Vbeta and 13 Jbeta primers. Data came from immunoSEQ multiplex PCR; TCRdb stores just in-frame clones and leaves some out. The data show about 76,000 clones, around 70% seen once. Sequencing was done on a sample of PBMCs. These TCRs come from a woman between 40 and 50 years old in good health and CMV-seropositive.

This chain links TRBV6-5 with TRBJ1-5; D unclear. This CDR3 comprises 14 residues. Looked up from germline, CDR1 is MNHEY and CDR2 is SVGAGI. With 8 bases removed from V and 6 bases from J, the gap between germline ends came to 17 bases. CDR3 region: CASQLGRSGQPQHF. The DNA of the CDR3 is TGTGCCAGCCAACTCGGTCGTTCAGGTCAGCCCCAGCATTTT.

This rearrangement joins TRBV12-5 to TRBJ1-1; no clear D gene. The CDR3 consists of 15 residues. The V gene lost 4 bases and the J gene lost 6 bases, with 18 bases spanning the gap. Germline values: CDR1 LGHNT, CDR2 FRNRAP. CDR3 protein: CASGSGEGRGAEAFF. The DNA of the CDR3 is TGTGCTAGTGGTTCCGGGGAAGGGCGCGGGGCTGAAGCTTTCTTT.

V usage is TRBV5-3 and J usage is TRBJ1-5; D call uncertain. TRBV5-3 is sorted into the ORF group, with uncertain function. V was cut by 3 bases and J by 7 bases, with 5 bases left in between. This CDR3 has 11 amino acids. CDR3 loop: CARSWRQPQHF. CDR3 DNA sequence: TGTGCCAGAAGCTGGAGACAGCCCCAGCATTTT.

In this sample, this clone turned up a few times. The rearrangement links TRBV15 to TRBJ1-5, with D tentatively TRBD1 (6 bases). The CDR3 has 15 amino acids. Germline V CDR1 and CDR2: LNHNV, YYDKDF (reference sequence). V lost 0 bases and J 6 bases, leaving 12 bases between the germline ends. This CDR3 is CATSRDPQGSQPQHF. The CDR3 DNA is TGTGCCACCAGCAGAGATCCCCAGGGGAGTCAGCCCCAGCATTTT.

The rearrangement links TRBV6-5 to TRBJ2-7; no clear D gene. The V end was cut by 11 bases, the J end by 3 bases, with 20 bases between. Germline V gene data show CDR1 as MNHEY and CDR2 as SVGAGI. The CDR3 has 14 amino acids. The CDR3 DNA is TGTGCCGCCCGCCAAGCAGGAATTGGCTACGAGCAGTACTTC. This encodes CAARQAGIGYEQYF.

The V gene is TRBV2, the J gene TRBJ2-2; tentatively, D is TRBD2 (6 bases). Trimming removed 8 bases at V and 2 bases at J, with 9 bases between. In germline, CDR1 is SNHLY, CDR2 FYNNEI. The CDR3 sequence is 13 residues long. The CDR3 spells CASGTANTGELFF. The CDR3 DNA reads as TGTGCCAGCGGGACTGCAAACACCGGGGAGCTGTTTTTT.

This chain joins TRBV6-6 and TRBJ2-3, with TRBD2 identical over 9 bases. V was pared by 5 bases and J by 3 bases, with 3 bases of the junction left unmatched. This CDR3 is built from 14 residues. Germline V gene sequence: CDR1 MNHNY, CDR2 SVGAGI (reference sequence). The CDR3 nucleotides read TGTGCCAGCAGTACGGGACTAGCAACAGATACGCAGTATTTT. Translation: CASSTGLATDTQYF.

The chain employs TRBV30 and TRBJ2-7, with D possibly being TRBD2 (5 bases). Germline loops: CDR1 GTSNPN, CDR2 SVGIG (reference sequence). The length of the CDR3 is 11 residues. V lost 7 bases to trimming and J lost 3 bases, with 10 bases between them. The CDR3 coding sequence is TGTGCCTCCTCCCGGGACTACGAGCAGTACTTC. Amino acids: CASSRDYEQYF.

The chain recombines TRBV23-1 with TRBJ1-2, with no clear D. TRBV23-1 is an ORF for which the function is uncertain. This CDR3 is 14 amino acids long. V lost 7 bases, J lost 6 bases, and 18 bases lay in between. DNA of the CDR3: TGCGCCAGCACCACGAGACGGGGAGAGCATGGCTACACCTTC. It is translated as CASTTRRGEHGYTF.

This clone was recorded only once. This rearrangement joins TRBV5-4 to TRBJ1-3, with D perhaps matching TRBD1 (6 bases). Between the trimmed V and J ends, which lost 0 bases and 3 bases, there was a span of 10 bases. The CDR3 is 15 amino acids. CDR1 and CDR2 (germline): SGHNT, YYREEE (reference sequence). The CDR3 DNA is TGTGCCAGCAGCTTGGGCAGGGGTGGTGGAAACACCATATATTTT. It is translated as CASSLGRGGGNTIYF.